These 17 T cell receptor beta chains originate from one sample sequenced in a study of T cells in Graves' hyperthyroidism and ophthalmopathy. RNA transcripts were the template for amplifying TCR beta CDR3 regions. When the TCR CDR3 underwent first-round RT-PCR, the HTBI primer set was used. TCRdb reprocessed the multiplex PCR reads via MiXCR and lists one record per CDR3 protein. Of 650,000 to 750,000 distinct CDR3 sequences in the sample, roughly 15% were seen once. Sequencing used blood. The source of these receptors is a young woman with Graves' hyperthyroidism.

This clonotype was counted many times. The chain is built from TRBV11-2 and TRBJ2-5; D is ambiguous. V was cut by 1 base and J by 5 bases, with 5 bases left in between. Germline CDR1 and CDR2: SGHAT and FQNNGV. The CDR3 consists of 12 residues. The CDR3, as DNA: TGTGCCAGCAGCTTAGGGTTTGAGACCCAGTACTTC. This translates into CASSLGFETQYF.

This chain links TRBV20-1 with TRBJ1-2; D remains unclear. V was trimmed by 0 bases and J by 2 bases, leaving 10 bases between them. The CDR3 extends over 14 amino acids. In germline, CDR1 is DFQATT, CDR2 SNEGSKA (reference sequence). CDR3 in DNA: TGCAGTGCTAGAGATAGGCAAGTCAACTATGGCTACACCTTC. As protein: CSARDRQVNYGYTF.

Concerning this clonotype itself: A much larger clone differs from this one at a single base, so this may be a read error. The V and J genes are TRBV28 and TRBJ1-5, with TRBD1 identical over 7 bases. Germline-derived CDR1 and CDR2 are MDHEN and SYDVKM. J lost 5 bases, V lost 5 bases, and 12 bases had no gene match. This CDR3 region has 16 residues. CDR3 bases: TGTGCCAGCAGTCCATCCGGGGCAGGGGGTTATCAGCCCCAGCATTTT. Its translation is CASSPSGAGGYQPQHF.

This clonotype showed up just a few times. The chain is built from TRBV3-1 and TRBJ2-3, with D unresolved. Trimming shortened V by 3 bases and J by 3 bases, and 4 bases separated the two germline ends. Germline loops: CDR1 LGHDT, CDR2 YNNKEL (reference sequence). The length of the CDR3 is 12 residues. CDR3 in DNA: TGTGCCAGCAGCCACCGGACAGATACGCAGTATTTT. It yields the protein CASSHRTDTQYF.

This clonotype was picked up one time. Given a much more abundant clone one base away, this may be a read error. The chain links TRBV7-9 to TRBJ2-1, with 10 bases fitting TRBD2. Germline V lookup: CDR1 SEHNR, CDR2 FQNEAQ (reference sequence). The V segment lost 7 bases and the J segment 6 bases; nucleotides outside the gene matches: 18. The CDR3 sequence is 18 residues long. The CDR3 coding sequence is TGTGCCAGCACCCCTGACTCTAGCGGGAGAATTATCGTCAATGAGCAGTTCTTC. Amino acids: CASTPDSSGRIIVNEQFF. Together with reference TRBV7-9 and TRBJ2-1, the CDR3 gives the full variable domain: DTGVSQNPRHKITKRGQNVTFRCDPISEHNRLYWYRQTLGQGPEFLTYFQNEAQLEKSRLLSDRFSAERPKGSFSTLEIQRTEQGDSAMYLCASTPDSSGRIIVNEQFFGPGTRLTVL.

The genes are TRBV19 and TRBJ2-1; 9 bases match TRBD2. The germline CDR1 and CDR2 sequences are LNHDA and SQIVND (reference sequence). Unmatched junction bases numbered 9, after V lost 5 bases and J lost 7 bases. CDR3 length: 15 amino acids. This CDR3 reads CASSEGSGSGNEQFF. DNA for the CDR3: TGTGCCAGTAGTGAGGGTAGCGGGAGTGGTAATGAGCAGTTCTTC.

This clonotype was counted many times. V and J are TRBV7-2 and TRBJ1-5; D gene unclear. Germline V gene lookup returns CDR1 SGHTA and CDR2 FQGNSA. V was trimmed by 5 bases and J by 12 bases, leaving 11 bases between them. The CDR3 is made up of 11 amino acids. The CDR3 spells CASSKGPVQHF. The CDR3 nucleotides are TGTGCCAGCAGCAAAGGACCTGTCCAGCATTTT.

In the case of this clonotype: Given a much more abundant clone one base away, this may be a read error. The CDR3 sequence is CAIRRKNGYTF. The CDR3 DNA reads TGTGCCATCCGGAGGAAGAATGGCTACACCTTC. This chain connects TRBV3-1 to TRBJ1-2; D is unresolved. V dropped 10 bases and J dropped 6 bases, with 12 bases sitting between them. Germline V gene sequence: CDR1 LGHDT, CDR2 YNNKEL (reference sequence). This CDR3 is built from 11 residues. The entire variable domain, with the rest obtained from reference TRBV3-1 and TRBJ1-2, is as follows: DTAVSQTPKYLVTQMGNDKSIKCEQNLGHDTMYWYKQDSKKFLKIMFSYNNKELIINETVPNRFSPKSPDKAHLNLHINSLELGDSAVYFCAIRRKNGYTFGSGTRLTVV.

At least ten counts were recorded for this clonotype. V and J are TRBV29-1 and TRBJ2-1; D unresolved. The V gene lost 6 bases and the J gene lost 0 bases, with 15 bases spanning the gap. Germline V lookup: CDR1 SQVTM, CDR2 ANQGSEA. This CDR3 contains 15 residues. The CDR3 here is CSVPLLESSYNEQFF. As DNA, the CDR3 is TGCAGCGTGCCCCTTTTGGAGAGCTCCTACAATGAGCAGTTCTTC.

The V and J genes are TRBV30 and TRBJ2-1; 14 bases agree with TRBD2. With 5 bases clipped from V and 10 bases from J, the junction kept 4 bases outside the gene matches. CDR1 and CDR2 (germline): GTSNPN, SVGIG (reference sequence). The CDR3 spans 13 residues. CDR3 loop: CAWGGLAGVEQFF. As DNA, the CDR3 is TGTGCCTGGGGGGGACTAGCGGGAGTGGAGCAGTTCTTC.

This clonotype was picked up many times. This chain connects TRBV2 to TRBJ2-7, with 9 bases identical to TRBD1. Germline trimming cut 2 bases from V and 2 bases from J; bases unmatched to any gene: 1. This CDR3 has 14 amino acids. CDR1 is SNHLY and CDR2 is FYNNEI in the germline V gene. The CDR3 sequence: CASSENRGPYEQYF. The CDR3 bases are TGTGCCAGCAGTGAAAACAGGGGGCCCTACGAGCAGTACTTC. Complete variable domain (other parts from reference TRBV2 and TRBJ2-7): EPEVTQTPSHQVTQMGQEVILRCVPISNHLYFYWYRQILGQKVEFLVSFYNNEISEKSEIFDDQFSVERPDGSNFTLKIRSTKLEDSAMYFCASSENRGPYEQYFGPGTRLTVT.

This clonotype appeared many times. The chain has TRBV28 and TRBJ2-7; D gene ambiguous. Looked up from germline, CDR1 is MDHEN and CDR2 is SYDVKM. Trimming removed 6 bases at V and 2 bases at J, with 8 bases between. The CDR3 is 12 amino acids. DNA for the CDR3: TGTGCCAGCAGGAAGCTCCCCTACGAGCAGTACTTC. This sequence encodes CASRKLPYEQYF.

This clonotype came up many times. The rearrangement links TRBV30 to TRBJ2-5; possible D gene TRBD2, 5 bases. The CDR3 covers 13 residues. Germline CDR1 and CDR2: GTSNPN and SVGIG (reference sequence). V lost 4 bases to trimming and J lost 7 bases, with 16 bases between them. The CDR3 DNA follows: TGTGCCTGGACGGGAAAAAAGTGGGGGACCCAGTACTTC. This codes for CAWTGKKWGTQYF.

This clonotype appeared many times. The chain combines TRBV4-1 with TRBJ1-4, with TRBD1 matching over 7 bases. CDR3 size: 17 residues. V trimming: 1 base; J trimming: 3 bases; junction bases outside the gene matches: 8. The germline V gene has CDR1 MGHRA and CDR2 YSYEKL. CDR3 sequence (DNA): TGCGCCAGCAGCCAAGGAGCGAGGGGGCGTGCTAATGAAAAACTGTTTTTT. It is translated as CASSQGARGRANEKLFF.

At least ten counts were recorded for this clonotype. This chain links TRBV12-3 or TRBV12-4 with TRBJ2-2; maybe TRBD2 (5 bases). The V and J ends lost 3 bases and 3 bases respectively, with 14 bases between them. The CDR3 sequence is 16 residues long. CDR3 protein: CASSLRRVLDTGELFF. The DNA of the CDR3 is TGTGCCAGCAGTTTGAGGCGGGTTCTTGACACCGGGGAGCTGTTTTTT.

In its sample, this clonotype was seen many times. This chain's CDR3 is CSPNRESTEAFF. CDR3 DNA: TGCAGTCCAAACAGGGAGAGCACTGAAGCTTTCTTT. The chain employs TRBV20-1 and TRBJ1-1; TRBD1 is a possible D gene (6 bases). The CDR3 loop spans 12 amino acids. The V end lost 8 bases, the J end lost 4 bases, and 14 bases lay between the germline ends. Germline V lookup: CDR1 DFQATT, CDR2 SNEGSKA (reference sequence).

The chain employs TRBV6-1 and TRBJ1-1; D is unclear. Trimming left V 6 bases short and J 8 bases short, with 13 bases between. CDR1 and CDR2 from the germline V gene are MNHNS and SASEGT. There are 12 residues in the CDR3. For the CDR3, the DNA is TGTGCCAGCAGGGACCCGGACGGCGAAGCTTTCTTT. It encodes CASRDPDGEAFF.